These T cell receptor beta chains were read from a single sample in a study of radiation and T cells in renal cell carcinoma. Clones were read by immunoSEQ multiplex PCR, and TCRdb kept only the in-frame ones, dropping some. The table shows approximately 140,000 clones, with around four fifths occurring only once. Sequencing used blood, obtained from a patient whose treatment included radiotherapy and nephrectomy. Receptor source: a woman aged 50 to 65 with renal cell carcinoma. CDR3s include the opening cysteine and the closing phenylalanine or tryptophan. Each record gives: V gene, clone size, J gene, D gene, CDR3 DNA, CDR3 protein. D genes are given only for firm matches. A row's size may be missing; if present it is once, few, many or a size class.

v_call: TRBV5-6
clone_size: -
j_call: TRBJ2-7
d_call: -
cdr3_nt: TGTGCCAGCAGCTTGGTGCAGGGTTACGAGCAGTACTTC
cdr3_aa: CASSLVQGYEQYF

v_call: TRBV13
clone_size: -
j_call: TRBJ2-7
d_call: TRBD1
cdr3_nt: TGTGCCAGCAGTGGGACAGACTCCTACGAGCAGTACTTC
cdr3_aa: CASSGTDSYEQYF

v_call: TRBV5-1
clone_size: -
j_call: TRBJ2-5
d_call: -
cdr3_nt: TGCGCCAGCAGCCCCATATACCAAGAGACCCAGTACTTC
cdr3_aa: CASSPIYQETQYF

v_call: TRBV7-2
clone_size: -
j_call: TRBJ2-7
d_call: TRBD1
cdr3_nt: TGTGCCAGCAGCTTAGGGGACAGCCCCTACGAGCAGTACTTC
cdr3_aa: CASSLGDSPYEQYF

v_call: TRBV2
clone_size: few
j_call: TRBJ2-4
d_call: -
cdr3_nt: TGTGCCAGCCATCCTTCAGCCAAAAACATTCAGTACTTC
cdr3_aa: CASHPSAKNIQYF

v_call: TRBV30
clone_size: -
j_call: TRBJ2-5
d_call: TRBD2
cdr3_nt: TGTGCCTGTTCTCCGGGACTAGCGGGAGAGACCCAGTACTTC
cdr3_aa: CACSPGLAGETQYF

v_call: TRBV5-1
clone_size: -
j_call: TRBJ2-2
d_call: -
cdr3_nt: TGCGCCAGCAGCTTGCTTCAGGAATCCGGGGAGCTGTTTTTT
cdr3_aa: CASSLLQESGELFF

v_call: TRBV10-3
clone_size: -
j_call: TRBJ1-4
d_call: TRBD1
cdr3_nt: TGTGCCATCAGTGAGTCGAAGGGGGCTGGTGAAAAACTGTTTTTT
cdr3_aa: CAISESKGAGEKLFF

v_call: TRBV18
clone_size: -
j_call: TRBJ2-5
d_call: -
cdr3_nt: TGTGCCAGCTCACCACCGGGCGAAGAGACCCAGTACTTC
cdr3_aa: CASSPPGEETQYF

v_call: TRBV18
clone_size: -
j_call: TRBJ2-7
d_call: -
cdr3_nt: TGTGCCAGCTCACCAGATGGTGGGATATACGAGCAGTACTTC
cdr3_aa: CASSPDGGIYEQYF

v_call: TRBV7-9
clone_size: -
j_call: TRBJ2-7
d_call: -
cdr3_nt: TGTGCCAGCACTTGGGGCGACGTCTATGGGGAGCAGTACTTC
cdr3_aa: CASTWGDVYGEQYF

v_call: TRBV2
clone_size: -
j_call: TRBJ1-1
d_call: -
cdr3_nt: TGTGCCAGCAGTGAGGGCTTCGGGACGGTGAACACTGAAGCTTTCTTT
cdr3_aa: CASSEGFGTVNTEAFF

v_call: TRBV5-1
clone_size: -
j_call: TRBJ1-1
d_call: TRBD1
cdr3_nt: TGCGCCAGCAGACTAAGACAGGGAGTGGGAACTGAAGCTTTCTTT
cdr3_aa: CASRLRQGVGTEAFF

v_call: TRBV5-1
clone_size: -
j_call: TRBJ2-1
d_call: TRBD2
cdr3_nt: TGCGCCAGCAGCTCAAATAGCGGGAGCTCCTACAATGAGCAGTTCTTC
cdr3_aa: CASSSNSGSSYNEQFF

v_call: TRBV5-6
clone_size: -
j_call: TRBJ1-4
d_call: -
cdr3_nt: TGTGCCAGCAGCCATTGGTACCGGAAAGATAATGAAAAACTGTTTTTT
cdr3_aa: CASSHWYRKDNEKLFF

v_call: TRBV5-1
clone_size: -
j_call: TRBJ2-4
d_call: -
cdr3_nt: TGCGCCAGCAGCTTACGGGTAGGCGGTGACATTCAGTACTTC
cdr3_aa: CASSLRVGGDIQYF

v_call: TRBV19
clone_size: -
j_call: TRBJ2-3
d_call: -
cdr3_nt: TGTGCCAGTAGTCCCAGACTAGTCGGGGGCACAGATACGCAGTATTTT
cdr3_aa: CASSPRLVGGTDTQYF

v_call: TRBV7-2
clone_size: -
j_call: TRBJ2-2
d_call: -
cdr3_nt: TGTGCCAGCAGCTTAGCTTCCCCGGGGAACACCGGGGAGCTGTTTTTT
cdr3_aa: CASSLASPGNTGELFF

v_call: TRBV25-1
clone_size: -
j_call: TRBJ1-2
d_call: TRBD1
cdr3_nt: TGTGCCAGCAGACTAACAGGGGGCGCATTTGGCTACACCTTC
cdr3_aa: CASRLTGGAFGYTF

v_call: TRBV6-5
clone_size: once
j_call: TRBJ1-4
d_call: -
cdr3_nt: TGTGCCAGCAGTTACTCTGCAGCAACTAATGAAAAACTGTTTTTT
cdr3_aa: CASSYSAATNEKLFF

v_call: TRBV10-3
clone_size: -
j_call: TRBJ2-1
d_call: TRBD1
cdr3_nt: TGTGCCATCAGCACCGGGACAGGGGGCCCCAATGAGCAGTTCTTC
cdr3_aa: CAISTGTGGPNEQFF

v_call: TRBV5-4
clone_size: -
j_call: TRBJ2-7
d_call: -
cdr3_nt: TGTGCCAGCAGCTTGGAGGGCCCTCGGTACGAGCAGTACTTC
cdr3_aa: CASSLEGPRYEQYF

v_call: TRBV5-1
clone_size: -
j_call: TRBJ1-4
d_call: -
cdr3_nt: TGCGCCAGCAGCTTGTTACCAAATGAAAAACTGTTTTTT
cdr3_aa: CASSLLPNEKLFF

v_call: TRBV27
clone_size: once
j_call: TRBJ1-6
d_call: TRBD1
cdr3_nt: TGTGCCAGCAGTTCCCCGAGAGGGGGCTCCGGACCCCCCCTCCACTTT
cdr3_aa: CASSSPRGGSGPPLHF

v_call: TRBV5-1
clone_size: -
j_call: TRBJ2-5
d_call: -
cdr3_nt: TGCGCCAGCAGCTTTGACCAAGAGACCCAGTACTTC
cdr3_aa: CASSFDQETQYF

v_call: TRBV4-3
clone_size: once
j_call: TRBJ2-4
d_call: -
cdr3_nt: TGCGCCAGCAGCCAATTGGGTGGACGGAGCGTAGTTCAGTACTTC
cdr3_aa: CASSQLGGRSVVQYF

v_call: TRBV4-3
clone_size: once
j_call: TRBJ1-1
d_call: -
cdr3_nt: TGCGCCAGCAGCCATTTGGCCGGGTCAAATGAAGCTTTCTTT
cdr3_aa: CASSHLAGSNEAFF

v_call: TRBV4-3
clone_size: -
j_call: TRBJ1-1
d_call: -
cdr3_nt: TGCGCCAGCAGCCAAGCAACGTCGCTCACTGAAGCTTTCTTT
cdr3_aa: CASSQATSLTEAFF

v_call: TRBV20-1
clone_size: -
j_call: TRBJ1-1
d_call: -
cdr3_nt: TGCAGTGCACCTCGGCCACTGGAAGCTTTCTTT
cdr3_aa: CSAPRPLEAFF

v_call: TRBV4-3
clone_size: -
j_call: TRBJ2-7
d_call: -
cdr3_nt: TGCGCCAGCAGCCTTAGGGCTCAGGAGTTCTACGAGCAGTACTTC
cdr3_aa: CASSLRAQEFYEQYF

v_call: TRBV5-8
clone_size: once
j_call: TRBJ2-5
d_call: TRBD1
cdr3_nt: TGTGCCAGCAGCCGGATGGCGGCGACAGGGTACCAAGAGACCCAGTACTTC
cdr3_aa: CASSRMAATGYQETQYF

v_call: TRBV11-3
clone_size: -
j_call: TRBJ2-1
d_call: -
cdr3_nt: TGTGCCAGCAGCTTATCTAGGGCAGGGGGGTTCAATGAGCAGTTCTTC
cdr3_aa: CASSLSRAGGFNEQFF

v_call: TRBV5-1
clone_size: -
j_call: TRBJ2-1
d_call: TRBD2
cdr3_nt: TGCGCCAGCAGCTTTACTAGCGGGAGAATTGGAGAGCAGTTCTTC
cdr3_aa: CASSFTSGRIGEQFF

v_call: TRBV9
clone_size: -
j_call: TRBJ1-1
d_call: -
cdr3_nt: TGTGCCAGCAGCGGACCGGACAGCCTGAACACTGAAGCTTTCTTT
cdr3_aa: CASSGPDSLNTEAFF

v_call: TRBV5-6
clone_size: -
j_call: TRBJ2-7
d_call: -
cdr3_nt: TGTGCCAGCACCCCCCTCCCGACGGACTACGAGCAGTACTTC
cdr3_aa: CASTPLPTDYEQYF

v_call: TRBV7-2
clone_size: -
j_call: TRBJ1-3
d_call: -
cdr3_nt: TGTGCCAGCAGCTTAGTTAATTCCCCTGGAAACACCATATATTTT
cdr3_aa: CASSLVNSPGNTIYF

v_call: TRBV7-2
clone_size: -
j_call: TRBJ2-1
d_call: -
cdr3_nt: TGTGCCAGCAGCTTAAGTAGCGGACCTGCGTTCGTTGAGCAGTTCTTC
cdr3_aa: CASSLSSGPAFVEQFF

v_call: TRBV11-3
clone_size: -
j_call: TRBJ1-2
d_call: -
cdr3_nt: TGTGCCAGCAGCTTAGATACGACAGAAGGAATTTATGGCTACACCTTC
cdr3_aa: CASSLDTTEGIYGYTF

v_call: TRBV2
clone_size: -
j_call: TRBJ1-2
d_call: -
cdr3_nt: TGTGCCAGCAGCGCCGGGACCTCGGACGGCTACACCTTC
cdr3_aa: CASSAGTSDGYTF

v_call: TRBV5-4
clone_size: -
j_call: TRBJ1-2
d_call: -
cdr3_nt: TGTGCCAGCAGCTTCCCGACGAACTATGGCTACACCTTC
cdr3_aa: CASSFPTNYGYTF

v_call: TRBV28
clone_size: -
j_call: TRBJ2-1
d_call: TRBD2
cdr3_nt: TGTGCCAGCAGGATAGCGGGAGCCTACAATGAGCAGTTCTTC
cdr3_aa: CASRIAGAYNEQFF

v_call: TRBV7-2
clone_size: -
j_call: TRBJ2-7
d_call: TRBD2
cdr3_nt: TGTGCCAGCAGTCCCAGCGGGGGTAGCTCCTACGAGCAGTACTTC
cdr3_aa: CASSPSGGSSYEQYF

v_call: TRBV2
clone_size: -
j_call: TRBJ1-1
d_call: -
cdr3_nt: TGTGCCAGCAACCCTATGGCGAACACTGAAGCTTTCTTT
cdr3_aa: CASNPMANTEAFF

v_call: TRBV30
clone_size: -
j_call: TRBJ1-3
d_call: -
cdr3_nt: TGTGCCTGGAGTGGCATGGAGGGGGCTGGAAACACCATATATTTT
cdr3_aa: CAWSGMEGAGNTIYF

v_call: TRBV4-3
clone_size: -
j_call: TRBJ2-7
d_call: -
cdr3_nt: TGCGCCAGCAGCACCTTTTACTACGAGCAGTACTTC
cdr3_aa: CASSTFYYEQYF

v_call: TRBV5-1
clone_size: -
j_call: TRBJ2-5
d_call: -
cdr3_nt: TGCGCCAGCAGCTTGGCAGGGGTGGGGGAGACCCAGTACTTC
cdr3_aa: CASSLAGVGETQYF

v_call: TRBV6-1
clone_size: -
j_call: TRBJ2-5
d_call: -
cdr3_nt: TGTGCCAGCAGTGAAGATAGGGAGACCCAGTACTTC
cdr3_aa: CASSEDRETQYF

v_call: TRBV7-2
clone_size: -
j_call: TRBJ2-7
d_call: -
cdr3_nt: TGTGCCAGCAGGGTGGTCGGGACCTACGAGCAGTACTTC
cdr3_aa: CASRVVGTYEQYF

v_call: TRBV10-3
clone_size: -
j_call: TRBJ2-2
d_call: TRBD2
cdr3_nt: TGTGCCATCAGTGAGTCCCTAGCGGGAGGGGCTACGAACACCGGGGAGCTGTTTTTT
cdr3_aa: CAISESLAGGATNTGELFF

v_call: TRBV28
clone_size: -
j_call: TRBJ1-2
d_call: -
cdr3_nt: TGTGCCAGCAGATTAAGGTCTCCATATGGCTACACCTTC
cdr3_aa: CASRLRSPYGYTF